The clone carrying this T cell receptor beta chain was detected only once. A read error may account for a junction end that differs from germline. Each CDR3 protein gets one entry after TCRdb re-called the RT-PCR reads with MiXCR. The table lists about 700,000 distinct CDR3 sequences, approximately 14% of them singletons. The CDR3 sequence is 14 residues long. Germline V gene lookup returns CDR1 ENHRY and CDR2 SYGVKD. The source is a female donor in good health, serving as a healthy control. This chain joins TRBV10-3 and TRBJ1-1; TRBD1 is a possible D gene (5 bases). The sample taken for sequencing was memory CD4+ T cells from blood. The CDR3 is CSISESSGGTEAFF. CDR3 DNA: TGTTCCATCAGTGAGTCATCGGGGGGCACTGAAGCTTTCTTT.